These 24 T cell receptor beta chains originate from one sample sequenced in a study of cytomegalovirus exposure and HLA in healthy donors. Researchers ran the PCR with 60 Vbeta and 13 Jbeta primers. Data came from immunoSEQ multiplex PCR; TCRdb stores just in-frame clones and leaves some out. Recorded for this sample: approximately 47,000 clones. Material for sequencing was PBMCs. Every receptor here comes from a male donor in good health and CMV-seronegative.

V gene TRBV10-2 combines with J gene TRBJ1-1; TRBD1 might be the D (6 bases). Germline CDR1 WSHSY, CDR2 SAAADI. The CDR3 consists of 13 residues. Trimming took off 6 bases at V and 5 bases at J, with 13 bases between the two ends. CDR3 in amino acids: CASRQGFETEAFF. The CDR3 region has the DNA TGCGCCAGCAGGCAGGGGTTCGAAACTGAAGCTTTCTTT.

The genes are TRBV2 and TRBJ2-6; possibly TRBD2 for D (5 bases). There are 14 residues in the CDR3. Germline V gives CDR1 SNHLY, CDR2 FYNNEI. V was shortened by 5 bases and J by 3 bases, with 8 bases between the two germline ends. The CDR3 here is CASSLASGANVLTF. The DNA of the CDR3 is TGTGCCAGCAGTTTAGCGAGTGGGGCCAACGTCCTGACTTTC.

V gene TRBV25-1 combines with J gene TRBJ2-7, with TRBD1 as a possible D gene (6 bases). The CDR3 is 17 amino acids. Trimming took off 5 bases at V and 2 bases at J, with 22 bases between the two ends. CDR1 and CDR2 (germline): MGHDK, SYGVNS. The CDR3 loop reads CASSPSRSTGQTYEQYF. For the CDR3, the DNA is TGTGCCAGCAGTCCCTCCCGCAGCACCGGACAGACCTACGAGCAGTACTTC.

CDR3 protein: CASSSGQVGTEAFF. The CDR3 DNA is TGTGCCAGCAGCTCGGGACAGGTTGGCACTGAAGCTTTCTTT. The V call is TRBV7-2, the J call TRBJ1-1, with 8 bases lining up with TRBD1. Germline lookup yields CDR1 SGHTA and CDR2 FQGNSA. The V segment lost 4 bases and the J segment 4 bases; nucleotides outside the gene matches: 5. This CDR3 has 14 amino acids.

The chain recombines TRBV30 with TRBJ2-1; 9 bases are shared with TRBD1. The CDR3 contains 16 residues. CDR1 and CDR2 (germline): GTSNPN, SVGIG (reference sequence). Germline trimming cut 5 bases from V and 0 bases from J; bases unmatched to any gene: 8. The CDR3 coding sequence is TGTGCCTGGGACAGGGGGAAAAGAAGCTCCTACAATGAGCAGTTCTTC. Its translation: CAWDRGKRSSYNEQFF.

The gene calls are TRBV27 and TRBJ1-2; D is unresolved. Trimming shortened V by 5 bases and J by 4 bases, and 14 bases separated the two germline ends. This CDR3 is built from 14 residues. Germline CDR1 reads MNHEY; CDR2 reads SMNVEV (reference sequence). This chain's CDR3 is CASSQREPAYGYTF. CDR3 nucleotides: TGTGCCAGCAGTCAACGGGAGCCAGCCTATGGCTACACCTTC.

V and J are TRBV6-5 and TRBJ1-1, with 7 bases identical to TRBD1. The CDR3 is 15 residues long. Germline lookup yields CDR1 MNHEY and CDR2 SVGAGI. Germline trimming cut 5 bases from V and 0 bases from J; bases unmatched to any gene: 6. The CDR3 nucleotides are TGTGCCAGCAGTAGACAGGGAATGATGAACACTGAAGCTTTCTTT. This translates into CASSRQGMMNTEAFF.

As DNA, the CDR3 is TGTGCCAGCAGCCCGACTGGGACAGGGATTGGCGAGCAGTACTTC. It translates to CASSPTGTGIGEQYF. This rearrangement joins TRBV11-1 to TRBJ2-7, with 9 bases aligning to TRBD1. With 5 bases clipped from V and 6 bases from J, the junction kept 11 bases outside the gene matches. Germline V gene sequence: CDR1 SGHAT, CDR2 FQDESV (reference sequence). The CDR3 is made up of 15 amino acids. The entire variable domain, with the rest obtained from reference TRBV11-1 and TRBJ2-7, is as follows: EAEVAQSPRYKITEKSQAVAFWCDPISGHATLYWYRQILGQGPELLVQFQDESVVDDSQLPKDRFSAERLKGVDSTLKIQPAELGDSAMYLCASSPTGTGIGEQYFGPGTRLTVT.

The rearrangement links TRBV19 to TRBJ1-4, with 9 bases matching TRBD1. The V gene end was trimmed by 6 bases and the J gene end by 0 bases; junction bases not matched to a gene: 5. CDR3 length: 16 residues. Germline CDR1 is LNHDA and CDR2 is SQIVND (reference sequence). CDR3 sequence reads: CASSRTGDPTNEKLFF. The CDR3 coding sequence is TGTGCCAGTAGCAGGACAGGGGATCCAACTAATGAAAAACTGTTTTTT.

The chain recombines TRBV25-1 with TRBJ1-1, with TRBD1 identical over 9 bases. V lost 6 bases and J lost 5; bases outside the gene matches: 4. Germline loops: CDR1 MGHDK, CDR2 SYGVNS. This CDR3 comprises 13 residues. CDR3 region: CASRQGAGTEAFF. For the CDR3, the DNA is TGTGCCAGCAGACAGGGGGCTGGGACTGAAGCTTTCTTT.

J is TRBJ2-3 and V is TRBV4-3, with D unresolved. The CDR3 has 14 residues. CDR1 is LGHNA, CDR2 YSLEER, per germline. Trimming pared 0 bases from V and 2 bases from J, leaving 6 bases between. DNA for the CDR3: TGCGCCAGCAGCCAAGATCAGGCCACAGATACGCAGTATTTT. This sequence encodes CASSQDQATDTQYF.

The chain is built from TRBV7-2 and TRBJ2-2; the D gene is possibly TRBD1 (5 bases). The CDR3 length is 14 residues. CDR1 and CDR2 (germline): SGHTA, FQGNSA. Trimming took 2 bases from V and 3 from J, leaving 7 bases between them. The CDR3 bases are TGTGCCAGCAGCTTACAGGGTTACACCGGGGAGCTGTTTTTT. This gives the protein CASSLQGYTGELFF.

The rearrangement uses TRBV30 and TRBJ1-4, with TRBD1 matching over 9 bases. The CDR3 extends over 15 amino acids. The V gene's germline CDR1 is GTSNPN and CDR2 SVGIG (reference sequence). Trimming cost V 4 bases and J 7 bases; bases outside gene matches: 10. CDR3 sequence (DNA): TGTGCCTGGACAGGACAGGGGCGGTTTGGTGAAAAACTGTTTTTT. This encodes CAWTGQGRFGEKLFF.

J is TRBJ2-5 and V is TRBV6-1, with 9 bases lining up with TRBD1. V lost 2 bases to trimming and J lost 4 bases; unmatched junction nucleotides: 8. The CDR3 runs to 16 residues. Germline V gene sequence: CDR1 MNHNS, CDR2 SASEGT. CDR3 amino acids: CASSEKGQGNRETQYF. The CDR3 nucleotides are TGTGCCAGCAGTGAAAAAGGACAGGGGAATAGAGAGACCCAGTACTTC.

The V call is TRBV5-6, the J call TRBJ1-5; D ambiguous. In germline, CDR1 is SGHDT, CDR2 YYEEEE. Trimming removed 4 bases at V and 6 bases at J, with 14 bases between. This CDR3 contains 14 residues. The CDR3 sequence is CASSPRGSGQPQHF. The DNA for the CDR3 is TGTGCCAGCAGCCCGAGAGGCAGTGGTCAGCCCCAGCATTTT. Based on the CDR3 plus reference TRBV5-6 and TRBJ1-5, the full variable domain is DAGVTQSPTHLIKTRGQQVTLRCSPKSGHDTVSWYQQALGQGPQFIFQYYEEEERQRGNFPDRFSGHQFPNYSSELNVNALLLGDSALYLCASSPRGSGQPQHFGDGTRLSIL.

The J gene is TRBJ2-1, the V gene TRBV30; the match to TRBD2 covers 7 bases. This CDR3 region has 13 residues. CDR1 and CDR2 from the germline V gene are GTSNPN and SVGIG (reference sequence). V dropped 3 bases and J dropped 7; count of bases not matched to a gene: 6. The CDR3 here is CAWSSGEGNEQFF. The CDR3 nucleotides read TGTGCCTGGAGCTCGGGGGAGGGGAATGAGCAGTTCTTC.

Here the CDR3 reads CASSQRGPGETQYF. CDR3 DNA: TGTGCCAGCAGCCAGCGGGGGCCGGGGGAGACCCAGTACTTC. The chain is built from TRBV4-2 and TRBJ2-5; a possible D gene is TRBD2 (7 bases). The ends were cut back, 3 bases at V and 5 bases at J, with 13 bases in the middle. The germline gives CDR1 LGHNA, CDR2 YNFKEQ. The CDR3 consists of 14 residues.

The rearrangement links TRBV5-6 to TRBJ2-7, with 7 bases fitting TRBD1. In germline, CDR1 is SGHDT, CDR2 YYEEEE. CDR3 length: 13 amino acids. V shed 5 bases, J shed 4 bases, and the junction held 6 bases outside the gene matches. CDR3 region: CASSHDRVYEQYF. CDR3 sequence (DNA): TGTGCCAGCAGTCACGACAGGGTTTACGAGCAGTACTTC.

This chain links TRBV30 with TRBJ2-5; possibly TRBD2 for D (7 bases). Looked up from germline, CDR1 is GTSNPN and CDR2 is SVGIG (reference sequence). CDR3 length: 12 residues. V was trimmed by 8 bases and J by 4 bases, leaving 14 bases between them. DNA of the CDR3: TGTGCCGGAAACGGGGGGCCAGAGACCCAGTACTTC. Translated, it gives CAGNGGPETQYF.

The rearrangement uses TRBV5-6 and TRBJ2-7, with a weak D call TRBD2 (5 bases). This CDR3 region has 19 residues. Germline-derived CDR1 and CDR2 are SGHDT and YYEEEE. V lost 3 bases and J lost 4, with 29 bases in between. The CDR3 loop is CASSSLGSGSLHPSYEQYF. The CDR3 DNA reads as TGTGCCAGCAGCTCCTTGGGTTCGGGGTCCTTACATCCCTCTTACGAGCAGTACTTC.

This chain joins TRBV29-1 and TRBJ1-4; 9 bases are a match to TRBD1. V shed 7 bases and J 6 bases; nucleotides not matched to a gene: 9. The length of the CDR3 is 14 residues. Germline values: CDR1 SQVTM, CDR2 ANQGSEA. DNA for the CDR3: TGCAGCGCCCGTTTGGGACAGGGTGATGAAAAACTGTTTTTT. Encoded protein: CSARLGQGDEKLFF. The variable domain in full, with the rest retrieved from reference TRBV29-1 and TRBJ1-4, is SAVISQKPSRDICQRGTSLTIQCQVDSQVTMMFWYRQQPGQSLTLIATANQGSEATYESGFVIDKFPISRPNLTFSTLTVSNMSPEDSSIYLCSARLGQGDEKLFFGSGTQLSVL.

CDR3 loop: CASSAWAGANTEAFF. The DNA of the CDR3 is TGTGCCAGCAGCGCTTGGGCTGGGGCCAACACTGAAGCTTTCTTT. The chain employs TRBV7-9 and TRBJ1-1; D is perhaps TRBD1 (5 bases). The V end was cut by 5 bases, the J end by 2 bases, with 15 bases between. CDR1 and CDR2 (germline): SEHNR, FQNEAQ (reference sequence). The CDR3 sequence is 15 residues long.

The chain has TRBV5-1 and TRBJ1-2, with D hard to call. The CDR3 contains 16 residues. V lost 4 bases, J lost 0 bases, and 16 bases lay in between. Germline loops: CDR1 SGHRS, CDR2 YFSETQ. CDR3 coding DNA: TGCGCCAGCAGCCCCCGAGAGGGTCGGACTAACTATGGCTACACCTTC. Translating it yields CASSPREGRTNYGYTF.

This chain uses TRBV29-1 with TRBJ1-1; a possible D gene is TRBD1 (5 bases). Trimming took off 5 bases at V and 1 base at J, with 14 bases between the two ends. Germline V gives CDR1 SQVTM, CDR2 ANQGSEA. The CDR3 has 14 residues. CDR3 loop: CSVRRDQGNTEAFF. CDR3 DNA: TGCAGCGTTCGACGCGACCAGGGGAACACTGAAGCTTTCTTT.